These 30 T cell receptor beta chains were sequenced from one sample in a study of blood T cell repertoires in COVID-19. Only in-frame clones appear in the TCRdb table, and some are missing; sequencing was by immunoSEQ multiplex PCR. The repertoire consists of under 450,000 clones, with around 88% occurring once and the leading ten covering roughly 13%. Sequences were obtained from peripheral blood. Source of these receptors: a woman between 50 and 59 years old with COVID-19, enrolled during active disease.

The chain has TRBV24-1 and TRBJ2-3; 9 nucleotides match TRBD1. The CDR3 runs to 15 residues. Germline assignment: CDR1 KGHDR and CDR2 SFDVKD. The V gene end was trimmed by 3 bases and the J gene end by 6 bases; junction bases not matched to a gene: 6. CDR3 loop: CATSDNRDRADTQYF. In DNA form, the CDR3 reads TGTGCCACCAGTGATAACCGGGACAGGGCCGATACGCAGTATTTT.

The rearrangement links TRBV12-3 or TRBV12-4 to TRBJ1-2; D gene unclear. This CDR3 has 13 amino acids. V was trimmed by 7 bases and J by 4 bases, leaving 13 bases between them. The CDR3 here is CASIFEGLYGYTF. CDR3 DNA: TGTGCCAGCATCTTCGAGGGCCTCTATGGCTACACCTTC.

The CDR3 reads CASSDRQGGTSYEQYF. CDR3 nucleotides: TGCGCCAGCAGTGACAGACAGGGGGGGACGTCCTACGAGCAGTACTTC. The chain joins TRBV5-1 to TRBJ2-7; TRBD1 agrees at 9 bases. The CDR3 spans 16 residues. J was trimmed by 1 base and V by 5 bases; bases with no gene match: 10. CDR1 is SGHRS and CDR2 is YFSETQ in the germline V gene.

The J gene is TRBJ1-3, the V gene TRBV13; D call uncertain. The V end lost 6 bases, the J end lost 0 bases, and 18 bases lay between the germline ends. This CDR3 is built from 17 residues. Germline values: CDR1 PRHDT, CDR2 FYEKMQ (reference sequence). This CDR3 reads CASRPSLRAVSGNTIYF. In DNA form, the CDR3 reads TGTGCCAGCAGACCCTCTTTGAGGGCCGTCTCTGGAAACACCATATATTTT.

This chain connects TRBV5-1 to TRBJ2-6, with D possibly being TRBD2 (6 bases). Between the trimmed V and J ends, which lost 3 bases and 2 bases, there was a span of 9 bases. CDR1 is SGHRS and CDR2 is YFSETQ in the germline V gene. The CDR3 totals 15 residues. DNA of the CDR3: TGCGCCAGCAGCTACCCGGGGGCTGGGGCCAACGTCCTGACTTTC. Its translation: CASSYPGAGANVLTF. Variable domain in full (rest from reference TRBV5-1 and TRBJ2-6): KAGVTQTPRYLIKTRGQQVTLSCSPISGHRSVSWYQQTPGQGLQFLFEYFSETQRNKGNFPGRFSGRQFSNSRSEMNVSTLELGDSALYLCASSYPGAGANVLTFGAGSRLTVL.

Concerning this clone: The identical CDR3 is also encoded by other nucleotide sequences in the sample. This rearrangement joins TRBV6-1 to TRBJ1-2, with a possible D match to TRBD1 (5 bases). CDR1 is MNHNS and CDR2 is SASEGT in the germline V gene. The CDR3 has 13 residues. Trimming cost V 3 bases and J 2 bases, with 7 bases left between them. The CDR3 nucleotides read TGTGCCAGCAGTGACAGGGTGAACTATGGCTACACCTTC. This translates into CASSDRVNYGYTF.

This sequence joins TRBV19 and TRBJ1-1, with D uncertain. The germline gives CDR1 LNHDA, CDR2 SQIVND (reference sequence). Trimming removed 6 bases at V and 4 bases at J, with 15 bases between. The length of the CDR3 is 14 residues. The CDR3 sequence is CASSLGGRFTEAFF. The CDR3 bases are TGTGCCAGTAGCCTGGGAGGGAGATTCACTGAAGCTTTCTTT.

The CDR3 DNA sequence: TGTGCCAGCAGCGAACAGGGCTCGCCTAATGAAAAACTGTTTTTT. Translated: CASSEQGSPNEKLFF. V usage is TRBV21-1 and J usage is TRBJ1-4; the DNA was not compared with TRBD1, the D call given in the table. TRBV21-1 is designated a pseudogene. This CDR3 has 15 residues.

The V gene is TRBV25-1, the J gene TRBJ2-2; TRBD1 agrees at 7 bases. V lost 5 bases to trimming and J lost 6 bases; unmatched junction nucleotides: 6. Germline CDR1 MGHDK, CDR2 SYGVNS. The length of the CDR3 is 14 residues. In DNA, the CDR3 is TGTGCCAGCAGTCAAAGAAGGGGGCCCGGGGAGCTGTTTTTT. This codes for CASSQRRGPGELFF.

This chain connects TRBV9 to TRBJ2-3; 7 bases fit TRBD2. The junction had 10 bases not matched to a gene; V was cut back by 5 bases and J by 1 base. This CDR3 is built from 16 residues. Germline V lookup: CDR1 SGDLS, CDR2 YYNGEE. The CDR3 sequence: CASSGGEGIGTDTQYF. CDR3 DNA sequence: TGTGCCAGCAGTGGAGGGGAGGGGATCGGCACAGATACGCAGTATTTT.

The chain combines TRBV3-1 (or the pseudogene TRBV3-2) with TRBJ2-7; no firm D call. CDR1 and CDR2 from the germline V gene are LGHDT and YNNKEL (reference sequence). The ends were cut back, 4 bases at V and 5 bases at J, with 15 bases in the middle. The CDR3 extends over 14 amino acids. CDR3 coding DNA: TGTGCCAGCAGCCGGCAGTCAATGTCCGACGAGCAGTACTTC. Encoded protein: CASSRQSMSDEQYF.

This chain uses TRBV4-1 with TRBJ1-1, with D tentatively TRBD1 (5 bases). V was shortened by 3 bases and J by 4 bases, with 15 bases between the two germline ends. Germline-derived CDR1 and CDR2 are MGHRA and YSYEKL. This CDR3 is 15 amino acids long. CDR3 sequence reads: CASSHGGGSSTEAFF. CDR3 DNA sequence: TGCGCCAGCAGCCACGGGGGAGGCTCCTCCACTGAAGCTTTCTTT.

The chain couples TRBV19 to TRBJ2-2, with D possibly matching TRBD1 (5 bases). The length of the CDR3 is 16 residues. Germline loops: CDR1 LNHDA, CDR2 SQIVND (reference sequence). Between the trimmed V and J ends, which lost 4 bases and 1 base, there was a span of 13 bases. CDR3 coding DNA: TGTGCCAGTAGTACCTACAGGAAAGGGAACACCGGGGAGCTGTTTTTT. The encoded protein is CASSTYRKGNTGELFF.

The rearrangement joins TRBV15 to TRBJ1-2, with TRBD1 as a possible D gene (6 bases). Germline CDR1 reads LNHNV; CDR2 reads YYDKDF (reference sequence). Trimming took 8 bases from V and 5 from J, leaving 21 bases between them. The CDR3 length is 15 residues. The CDR3 here is CATRNRDTYLYGYTF. As DNA, the CDR3 is TGTGCCACCCGAAACAGGGACACCTACCTATATGGCTACACCTTC.

V is TRBV11-2 and J is TRBJ1-2; D unresolved. V lost 2 bases, J lost 4 bases, and 11 bases lay in between. Germline CDR1 reads SGHAT; CDR2 reads FQNNGV. The CDR3 loop spans 14 amino acids. CDR3 DNA: TGTGCCAGCAGCTTAAATCTTACACCCTATGGCTACACCTTC. Its translation is CASSLNLTPYGYTF.

This clone was picked up one time. V gene TRBV5-1 combines with J gene TRBJ1-2; no clear D. The CDR3 extends over 11 amino acids. The V gene lost 3 bases and the J gene lost 7 bases, with 7 bases spanning the gap. The V gene's germline CDR1 is SGHRS and CDR2 YFSETQ. CDR3 sequence reads: CASSYSGGYTF. In DNA form, the CDR3 reads TGCGCCAGCAGCTACAGTGGTGGCTACACCTTC. Filled out from reference TRBV5-1 and TRBJ1-2, the complete variable domain reads KAGVTQTPRYLIKTRGQQVTLSCSPISGHRSVSWYQQTPGQGLQFLFEYFSETQRNKGNFPGRFSGRQFSNSRSEMNVSTLELGDSALYLCASSYSGGYTFGSGTRLTVV.

The chain links TRBV4-2 to TRBJ1-4; 8 bases match TRBD1. Germline V CDR1 and CDR2: LGHNA, YNFKEQ. The CDR3 is 15 amino acids. J was trimmed by 7 bases and V by 2 bases; bases with no gene match: 6. CDR3 sequence: CASSQTGTGGEKLFF. CDR3 nucleotide sequence: TGTGCCAGCAGCCAAACCGGGACAGGAGGTGAAAAACTGTTTTTT.

This clone showed up just a few times. The chain employs TRBV19 and TRBJ1-1; TRBD1 aligns across 10 bases. CDR1 LNHDA and CDR2 SQIVND come from the germline V gene (reference sequence). J gave up 0 bases and V 1 base, and 11 bases lay outside the gene matches. This CDR3 is built from 19 residues. The CDR3 coding sequence is TGTGCCAGTAGTATAGTTCGCAGGACAGGGGGAGATATGAACACTGAAGCTTTCTTT. This sequence encodes CASSIVRRTGGDMNTEAFF. The complete variable domain, with remaining parts taken from reference TRBV19 and TRBJ1-1, reads DGGITQSPKYLFRKEGQNVTLSCEQNLNHDAMYWYRQDPGQGLRLIYYSQIVNDFQKGDIAEGYSVSREKKESFPLTVTSAQKNPTAFYLCASSIVRRTGGDMNTEAFFGQGTRLTVV.

This rearrangement joins TRBV5-5 to TRBJ2-7; D gene unclear. The germline V gene encodes CDR1 SGHKS and CDR2 YYEKEE (reference sequence). This CDR3 has 14 amino acids. V dropped 4 bases and J dropped 0 bases, with 11 bases sitting between them. As DNA, the CDR3 is TGTGCCAGCAGCCTGGTACTCCTCTCCTACGAGCAGTACTTC. This gives the protein CASSLVLLSYEQYF.

The V and J genes are TRBV6-5 and TRBJ1-1; TRBD1 aligns across 11 bases. This CDR3 is built from 15 residues. V shed 2 bases, J shed 7 bases, and the junction held 6 bases outside the gene matches. Germline V gene sequence: CDR1 MNHEY, CDR2 SVGAGI. CDR3 loop: CASSYGGQGAGEAFF. CDR3 nucleotides: TGTGCCAGCAGTTACGGAGGACAGGGGGCGGGTGAAGCTTTCTTT.

This chain uses TRBV28 with TRBJ2-7, with TRBD2 matching over 7 bases. The CDR3 sequence is 15 residues long. CDR1 MDHEN and CDR2 SYDVKM come from the germline V gene. V was pared by 4 bases and J by 7 bases, with 13 bases of the junction left unmatched. The CDR3 loop reads CASSSRAGPLGEQYF. The CDR3 DNA reads as TGTGCCAGCAGTTCGAGAGCGGGGCCCCTCGGAGAGCAGTACTTC. Together with reference TRBV28 and TRBJ2-7, the CDR3 gives the full variable domain: DVKVTQSSRYLVKRTGEKVFLECVQDMDHENMFWYRQDPGLGLRLIYFSYDVKMKEKGDIPEGYSVSREKKERFSLILESASTNQTSMYLCASSSRAGPLGEQYFGPGTRLTVT.

The rearrangement joins TRBV5-1 to TRBJ1-1, with D perhaps matching TRBD1 (5 bases). The CDR3 consists of 17 residues. V lost 0 bases to trimming and J lost 0 bases, with 15 bases between them. Looked up from germline, CDR1 is SGHRS and CDR2 is YFSETQ. The CDR3 bases are TGCGCCAGCAGCTTGGCCACAAACTACAGGATGAACACTGAAGCTTTCTTT. It encodes CASSLATNYRMNTEAFF.

The chain recombines TRBV24-1 with TRBJ1-5; 10 bases are shared with TRBD1. Germline values: CDR1 KGHDR, CDR2 SFDVKD. The CDR3 covers 18 residues. The trim removed 4 bases at V and 3 bases at J, leaving 11 bases unmatched. In DNA form, the CDR3 reads TGTGCCACCAGTGACCGGGACAGGGGAAAACCACTCAATCAGCCCCAGCATTTT. This translates into CATSDRDRGKPLNQPQHF.

The rearrangement links TRBV5-1 to TRBJ1-1; TRBD1 aligns across 8 bases. The CDR3 is made up of 15 amino acids. V was clipped by 1 base and J by 1 base; unmatched bases: 3. Germline V gene sequence: CDR1 SGHRS, CDR2 YFSETQ. The CDR3 spells CASSLMGQANTEAFF. The CDR3 DNA sequence: TGCGCCAGCAGCTTGATGGGACAGGCGAACACTGAAGCTTTCTTT.

The V gene is TRBV7-2, the J gene TRBJ2-1, with 7 bases lining up with TRBD1. CDR3 length equals 15 residues. Per germline, CDR1 SGHTA and CDR2 FQGNSA. Unmatched junction bases numbered 4, after V lost 2 bases and J lost 3 bases. CDR3 in DNA: TGTGCCAGCAGCTTATCCCGGGACAGCTACAATGAGCAGTTCTTC. This encodes CASSLSRDSYNEQFF.

Remarks on this clone: Other DNA sequences within the sample encode an identical CDR3. V and J are TRBV19 and TRBJ1-1, with unresolved D. Trimming shortened V by 3 bases and J by 1 base, and 9 bases separated the two germline ends. Germline V CDR1 and CDR2: LNHDA, SQIVND (reference sequence). CDR3 size: 14 residues. CDR3: CASSIGPGNTEAFF. The CDR3 DNA reads as TGTGCCAGTAGTATCGGCCCAGGGAACACTGAAGCTTTCTTT.

The chain recombines TRBV10-3 with TRBJ2-7, with 7 bases identical to TRBD1. CDR1 is ENHRY, CDR2 SYGVKD, per germline. The V segment lost 5 bases and the J segment 2 bases; nucleotides outside the gene matches: 9. The CDR3 loop spans 15 amino acids. CDR3 sequence (DNA): TGTGCCATCAGTCCAGGGGGACAAACGACCTACGAGCAGTACTTC. It is translated as CAISPGGQTTYEQYF.

The genes are TRBV5-6 and TRBJ1-6; D call uncertain. Trimming removed 0 bases at V and 0 bases at J, with 7 bases between. This CDR3 contains 16 residues. Per the germline V gene, CDR1 is SGHDT and CDR2 is YYEEEE. The CDR3 reads CASSLAGSSYNSPLHF. CDR3 nucleotides: TGTGCCAGCAGCTTGGCTGGGAGCTCCTATAATTCACCCCTCCACTTT.

The J gene is TRBJ2-7, the V gene TRBV27; 8 positions agree with TRBD2. This CDR3 spans 13 amino acids. Germline V lookup: CDR1 MNHEY, CDR2 SMNVEV (reference sequence). Trimming at V came to 7 bases and at J to 1 base, leaving 3 bases not matched to a gene. The CDR3: CASTAGGSYEQYF. CDR3 nucleotides: TGTGCCAGCACCGCGGGGGGTTCCTACGAGCAGTACTTC.

The chain is built from TRBV7-9 and TRBJ2-2; 9 nucleotides line up with TRBD2. Trimming took 5 bases from V and 3 from J; bases not matched to a gene: 4. From germline, CDR1 is SEHNR and CDR2 FQNEAQ (reference sequence). This CDR3 contains 15 residues. CDR3 loop: CASSPQRGDTGELFF. The DNA of the CDR3 is TGTGCCAGCAGCCCGCAGCGGGGGGACACCGGGGAGCTGTTTTTT.